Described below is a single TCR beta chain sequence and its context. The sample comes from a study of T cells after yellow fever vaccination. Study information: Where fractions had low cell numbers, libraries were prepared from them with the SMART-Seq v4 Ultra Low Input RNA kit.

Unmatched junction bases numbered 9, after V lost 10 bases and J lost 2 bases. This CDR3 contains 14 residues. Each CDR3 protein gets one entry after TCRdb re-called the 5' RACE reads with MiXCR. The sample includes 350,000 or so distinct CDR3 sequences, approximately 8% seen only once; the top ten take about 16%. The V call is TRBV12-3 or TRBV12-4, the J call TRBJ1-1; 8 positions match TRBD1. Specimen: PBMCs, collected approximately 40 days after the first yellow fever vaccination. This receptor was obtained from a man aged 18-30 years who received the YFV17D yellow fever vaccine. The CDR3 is CATFPDRANTEAFF. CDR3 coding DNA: TGTGCCACCTTTCCGGACAGGGCCAACACTGAAGCTTTCTTT.